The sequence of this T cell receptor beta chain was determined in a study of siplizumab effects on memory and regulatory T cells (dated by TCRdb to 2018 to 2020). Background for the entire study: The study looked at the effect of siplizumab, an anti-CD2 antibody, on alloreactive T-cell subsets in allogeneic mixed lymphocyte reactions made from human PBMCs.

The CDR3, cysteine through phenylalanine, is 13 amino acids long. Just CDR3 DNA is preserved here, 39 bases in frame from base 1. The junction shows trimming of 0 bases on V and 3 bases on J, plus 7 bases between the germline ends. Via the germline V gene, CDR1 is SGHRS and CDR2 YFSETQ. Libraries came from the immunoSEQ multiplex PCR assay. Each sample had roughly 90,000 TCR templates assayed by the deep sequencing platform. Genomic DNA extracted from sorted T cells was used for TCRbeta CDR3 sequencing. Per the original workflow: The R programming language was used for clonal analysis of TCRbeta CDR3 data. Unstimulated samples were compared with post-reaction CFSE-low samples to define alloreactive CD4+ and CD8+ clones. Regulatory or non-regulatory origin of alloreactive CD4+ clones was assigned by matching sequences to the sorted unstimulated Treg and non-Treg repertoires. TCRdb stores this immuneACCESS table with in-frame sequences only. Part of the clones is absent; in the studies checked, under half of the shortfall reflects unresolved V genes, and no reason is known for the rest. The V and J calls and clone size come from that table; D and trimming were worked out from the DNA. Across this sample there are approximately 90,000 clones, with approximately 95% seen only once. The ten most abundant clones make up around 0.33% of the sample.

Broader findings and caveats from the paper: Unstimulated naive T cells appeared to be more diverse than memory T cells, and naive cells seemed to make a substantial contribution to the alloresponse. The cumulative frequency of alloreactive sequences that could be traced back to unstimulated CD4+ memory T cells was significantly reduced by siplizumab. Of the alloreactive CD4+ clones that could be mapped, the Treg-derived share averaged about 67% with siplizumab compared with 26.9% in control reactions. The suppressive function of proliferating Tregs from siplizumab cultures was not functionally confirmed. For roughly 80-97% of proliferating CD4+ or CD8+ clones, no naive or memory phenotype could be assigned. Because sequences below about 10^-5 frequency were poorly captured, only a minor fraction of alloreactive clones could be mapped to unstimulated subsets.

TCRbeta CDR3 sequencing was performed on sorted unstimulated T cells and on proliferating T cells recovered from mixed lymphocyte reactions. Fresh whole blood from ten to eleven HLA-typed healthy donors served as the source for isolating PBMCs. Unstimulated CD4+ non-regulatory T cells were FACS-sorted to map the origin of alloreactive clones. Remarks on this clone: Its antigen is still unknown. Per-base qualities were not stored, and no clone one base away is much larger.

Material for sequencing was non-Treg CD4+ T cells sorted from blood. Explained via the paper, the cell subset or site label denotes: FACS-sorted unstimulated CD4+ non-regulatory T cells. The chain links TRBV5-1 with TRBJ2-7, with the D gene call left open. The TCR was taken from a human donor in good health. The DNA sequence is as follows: TGCGCCAGCAGCTTGGACCCCAGCTACGAGCAGTACTTC. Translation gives CASSLDPSYEQYF.